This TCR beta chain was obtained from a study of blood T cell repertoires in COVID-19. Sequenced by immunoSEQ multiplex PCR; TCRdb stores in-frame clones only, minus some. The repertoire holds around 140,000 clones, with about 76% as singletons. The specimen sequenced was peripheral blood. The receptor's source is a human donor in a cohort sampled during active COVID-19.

The DNA for the CDR3 is TGTGCCACCAGCAGAGTTGGACAGGGGGCACAGCCCCAGCATTTT. It yields the protein CATSRVGQGAQPQHF. This chain connects TRBV15 to TRBJ1-5; 11 nucleotides agree with TRBD1. Germline loops: CDR1 LNHNV, CDR2 YYDKDF (reference sequence). Trimming cost V 1 base and J 7 bases; bases outside gene matches: 3. This CDR3 comprises 15 residues.